What follows are 10 T cell receptor beta chains derived from one specimen sequenced in a study of T-cell reconstitution after alpha-beta-depleted transplantation in children. Preparation of the TCRbeta library was carried out with unique molecular identifiers. In TCRdb, the PCR reads were re-called with MiXCR into one record per CDR3 protein. The data show hundreds of thousands of distinct CDR3 sequences, with about 15% seen just once and 0.9% to 1.2% held by the top ten. The sample consisted of PBMCs from the stem cell graft donor, taken from the stem cell graft. All receptors come from a human donor who donated a stem cell graft to a child with acute myeloid leukemia.

This clonotype has just a few counts. The chain uses TRBV6-1 and TRBJ1-5; D ambiguous. The CDR3 consists of 14 residues. V lost 2 bases and J lost 6, with 11 bases in between. Germline V gene sequence: CDR1 MNHNS, CDR2 SASEGT. The CDR3, as DNA: TGTGCCAGCAGTGAAATTAGGACGTTTCAGCCCCAGCATTTT. Protein: CASSEIRTFQPQHF.

Ten or more counts support this clonotype. The genes are TRBV20-1 and TRBJ1-1; the match to TRBD1 covers 7 bases. The CDR3 sequence is 14 residues long. Looked up from germline, CDR1 is DFQATT and CDR2 is SNEGSKA (reference sequence). The V segment lost 6 bases and the J segment 1 base; nucleotides outside the gene matches: 8. CDR3 in amino acids: CSARGAPSNTEAFF. In DNA, the CDR3 is TGCAGTGCCAGGGGGGCCCCCTCGAACACTGAAGCTTTCTTT.

V and J are TRBV27 and TRBJ2-7; weak D call: TRBD2 (6 bases). The CDR3 sequence is 16 residues long. Trimming stripped 8 bases from V and 2 bases from J, with 22 bases between. CDR1 and CDR2 from the germline V gene are MNHEY and SMNVEV (reference sequence). The DNA of the CDR3 is TGTGCCAGCGGATGGACGGCCCCCGGGGGTCCCTACGAGCAGTACGTC. Translated: CASGWTAPGGPYEQYV.

This clonotype was observed many times. The chain joins TRBV20-1 to TRBJ1-1, with TRBD1 as a possible D gene (5 bases). V was pared by 3 bases and J by 5 bases, with 19 bases between. CDR1 and CDR2 (germline): DFQATT, SNEGSKA (reference sequence). The CDR3 length is 15 residues. CDR3 DNA: TGCAGTGCTAGTAGAGGGGCAACGCGGCGGACTGAAGCTTTCTTT. It encodes CSASRGATRRTEAFF.

In this sample, this clonotype turned up many times. The genes are TRBV12-3 or TRBV12-4 and TRBJ2-3, with 7 bases lining up with TRBD2. V lost 6 bases, J lost 2 bases, and 8 bases stayed unmatched. This CDR3 comprises 15 residues. CDR3 in DNA: TGTGCCAGCAGCCCCTTTAGCGGGTACACAGATACGCAGTATTTT. Translating it yields CASSPFSGYTDTQYF.

This clonotype was picked up a small number of times. The rearrangement links TRBV24-1 to TRBJ2-1; perhaps TRBD2 as D (7 bases). V was shortened by 3 bases and J by 10 bases, with 15 bases between the two germline ends. The CDR3 sequence is 14 residues long. The germline V gene has CDR1 KGHDR and CDR2 SFDVKD. CDR3 protein: CATSDGGGLGEQFF. Written as DNA, the CDR3 is TGTGCCACCAGTGATGGGGGGGGCCTTGGGGAGCAGTTCTTC.

This clonotype has a handful of counts. This chain connects TRBV20-1 to TRBJ2-3, with 11 bases that match TRBD2. V shed 6 bases and J 6 bases; nucleotides not matched to a gene: 11. From germline, CDR1 is DFQATT and CDR2 SNEGSKA (reference sequence). CDR3 length equals 15 residues. The CDR3 protein is CSAHHSGGVSDTQYF. The CDR3 DNA sequence: TGCAGTGCCCATCATAGCGGGGGGGTTTCGGATACGCAGTATTTT.

This clonotype was recorded many times. The chain joins TRBV5-5 to TRBJ2-7, with TRBD1 matching over 7 bases. Germline assignment: CDR1 SGHKS and CDR2 YYEKEE (reference sequence). CDR3 length: 12 residues. Trimming cost V 4 bases and J 6 bases; bases outside gene matches: 4. Here the CDR3 DNA reads TGTGCCAGCAGCCGGGACAGATCCGAGCAGTACTTC. Protein: CASSRDRSEQYF.

Regarding this clonotype: A read error may be the cause here, since a much bigger clone is one base away. The chain recombines TRBV7-2 with TRBJ2-7; D remains unclear. Trimming pared 2 bases from V and 3 bases from J, leaving 8 bases between. Germline loops: CDR1 SGHTA, CDR2 FQGNSA. The CDR3 extends over 13 amino acids. The chain's CDR3 is CASSLTKSYEQYF. The CDR3 coding sequence is TGTGCCAGCAGCTTAACGAAAAGCTACGAGCAGTACTTC.

V is TRBV6-1 and J is TRBJ2-6; D assignment may be TRBD1 or TRBD2 (5 bases each). This CDR3 is 15 amino acids long. Germline lookup yields CDR1 MNHNS and CDR2 SASEGT. Trimming shortened V by 10 bases and J by 0 bases, and 13 bases separated the two germline ends. The CDR3 spells CAIRDGSSGANVLTF. DNA of the CDR3: TGTGCCATCCGGGACGGTAGCTCTGGGGCCAACGTCCTGACTTTC.